The TCR beta chain described here comes from a study of shared clonotypes between healthy human individuals. Nashville, Tennessee was home to all donors, who were Caucasian adults. Study outcomes and limitations: Donors were few, which limited the genetic and exposure-history diversity represented.

CDR3 length equals 15 residues. V trimming: 3 bases; J trimming: 3 bases; junction bases outside the gene matches: 6. Looked up from germline, CDR1 is SQVTM and CDR2 is ANQGSEA. This clone was counted once. Its antigen remains unidentified. Here the CDR3 omits its conserved ending phenylalanine or tryptophan, so a read error is the likely source. The assay ran at deep level. Amplification in unsorted PBMC replicate PCRs started from about 280 ng DNA, which equals some 30,000 T cell genomes. Method: immunoSEQ multiplex PCR; TCRdb's copy keeps in-frame clones and lacks some. The sample lists more than 400,000 clones, around 80% occurring once.

The origin of this receptor is a woman aged 40 to 49 in good health. Some clones in this sample may be carry-over from other donors' samples. The sequenced material came from PBMCs. The gene calls are TRBV29-1 and TRBJ1-3; 9 bases agree with TRBD1. Here the CDR3 reads CSVDLGQGFGNTIYS. CDR3 sequence (DNA): TGCAGCGTTGACCTCGGACAGGGGTTTGGAAACACCATATATTCT.